Listed here is a single T cell receptor beta chain. This entry belongs to a study of OX40 agonist ivuxolimab in advanced cancers. Study-wide context: The study gave patients intravenous ivuxolimab at 0.01 to 10 mg/kg every 2 weeks. Age averaged 60 years (range about 20 to 79), and 80% to 90% were male.

With baseline, cycle 4 day 1, and cycle 7 day 1 as timepoints, blood was sampled. The CDR3 runs to 15 residues. Germline CDR1 and CDR2: MDHEN and SYDVKM. V lost 6 bases to trimming and J lost 10 bases; unmatched junction nucleotides: 13. Using immunoSEQ multiplex PCR, the repertoire was profiled, and TCRdb retains in-frame clones only, with some absent. The table lists roughly 81,000 clones, 90% to 95% of them singletons. The sequenced sample was CD4+ or CD8+ T cells sorted from blood, obtained in a trial of the OX40 agonist ivuxolimab. This chain connects TRBV28 to TRBJ2-3, with TRBD2 matching over 10 bases. The sequence came from an adult with an advanced solid tumor such as melanoma, head and neck, liver or kidney cancer. The CDR3 spells CASRGTSVKREAQYF. In DNA, the CDR3 is TGTGCCAGCAGGGGGACTAGCGTTAAGAGGGAGGCGCAGTATTTT.